The clone carrying this T cell receptor (beta chain) has a handful of counts. The target antigen is unknown. This sample was taken from a study of blood T cells in healthy people across ages. Overall study findings and caveats: Older individuals had lower TCR beta diversity per million T cells (the decline was roughly linear). Diversity was estimated from one million T cells, and these estimates were considered underestimates.

Each donor supplied roughly 9.2 milliliters of peripheral blood. The use of a sample-barcoded 5' primer and a J-beta primer mix characterized a second PCR of roughly 7 to 11 cycles. TCRdb redid the calling of the 5' RACE reads with MiXCR, one entry per CDR3 protein. The table includes over 1,300,000 distinct CDR3 sequences, approximately 63% detected once. The sample consisted of blood. The source of this sequence is a man aged 18 to 30 in good health.

CDR3 DNA: TGTGCCAGCGAGAACGACGGGTTTTCTCAGTACTTC. This gives the protein CASENDGFSQYF. The V call is TRBV5-5, the J call TRBJ2-7, with D unresolved. The CDR3 loop spans 12 amino acids. CDR1 and CDR2 (germline): SGHKS, YYEKEE (reference sequence). Trimming cost V 7 bases and J 10 bases, with 18 bases left between them. Full variable domain (outside the CDR3, taken from reference TRBV5-5 and TRBJ2-7): DAGVTQSPTHLIKTRGQQVTLRCSPISGHKSVSWYQQVLGQGPQFIFQYYEKEERGRGNFPDRFSARQFPNYSSELNVNALLLGDSALYLCASENDGFSQYFGPGTRLTVT.